These T cell receptor beta chains were read from a single sample in a study of T cells after yellow fever vaccination. TCRdb processed the 5' RACE reads anew with MiXCR; each CDR3 protein has one entry. This table has 310,000 or so distinct CDR3 sequences, around 6.8% appearing once. The sample consisted of PBMCs, taken approximately 47 days after the first yellow fever vaccination. These receptors were collected from a man younger than 35 who received the YFV17D yellow fever vaccine. Each CDR3 is given with its conserved first and last residue. The order of the fields is clone size, V gene, D gene, J gene, CDR3 DNA, CDR3 protein. A D gene is named only where the DNA matches it firmly. Not every row has a clone size; where given, it reads once, few, many or a size class.

many,TRBV5-1,.,TRBJ2-3,TGCGCCAGCAGCTCCTACGGGGTAGCGGTGGATACGCAGTATTTT,CASSSYGVAVDTQYF
few,TRBV30,.,TRBJ2-3,TGTGCCTGGAGTGTACCTTGGCGTAGATATACGCAGTATTTT,CAWSVPWRRYTQYF
.,TRBV24-1,.,TRBJ2-5,TGTGCCACCAGTTCGGTATCGGAGACCCAGTACTTC,CATSSVSETQYF
.,TRBV28,.,TRBJ1-5,TGTGCCAGCAGCTCTGTCTCTACGGGTAATCAGCCCCAGCATTTT,CASSSVSTGNQPQHF
.,TRBV11-2,TRBD1,TRBJ1-2,TGTGCCAGCAGCAACCCCCGGACAGGCGACTATGGCTACACCTTC,CASSNPRTGDYGYTF
.,TRBV12-3/TRBV12-4,TRBD1,TRBJ1-3,TGTGCCAGCAGTTCGGAACAGGGGGCCAGAAACACCATATATTTT,CASSSEQGARNTIYF
.,TRBV20-1,.,TRBJ1-5,TGCAGTGCTAGAGCGACCCAGGGGTTGGATCAGCCCCAGCATTTT,CSARATQGLDQPQHF
.,TRBV5-1,.,TRBJ1-2,TGCGCCAGCAGCCAGGGCGCATCGGGGGGCTACACCTTC,CASSQGASGGYTF
few,TRBV29-1,.,TRBJ2-7,TGCAGCGTCGAGGGTCCAGGGGGGGACTACGAGCAGTACTTC,CSVEGPGGDYEQYF
many,TRBV7-9,.,TRBJ2-1,TGTGCCAGCTTAAGGCTAGCAAGCAATGAGCAGTTCTTC,CASLRLASNEQFF
few,TRBV7-9,TRBD1,TRBJ1-2,TGTGCCAGCAGACTTCTTGACCGGGACAGGGGTTATGGCTACACCTTC,CASRLLDRDRGYGYTF
.,TRBV5-5,.,TRBJ2-3,TGTGCCAGCAGCCGAGCACCGGATAAAAAGCATTTT,CASSRAPDKKHF
few,TRBV2,.,TRBJ2-1,TGTGCCAGCTCCCGGGGAACTTACACAGCCCTGGGTTTGGATGAGCAGTTCTTC,CASSRGTYTALGLDEQFF
few,TRBV4-3,.,TRBJ1-1,TGCGCCAGCAGCCAAGATCCGGGGGGGAGGAGGACTGAAGCTTTCTTT,CASSQDPGGRRTEAFF
many,TRBV3-1,.,TRBJ2-2,TGTGCCAGCAGCCAAGGCAGGGTCACCGGGGAGCTGTTTTTT,CASSQGRVTGELFF
few,TRBV6-2/TRBV6-3,.,TRBJ2-5,TGTGCCAGCAGTTACATTCACACAGGGAAGAAGACCCAGTACTTC,CASSYIHTGKKTQYF
many,TRBV5-1,TRBD2,TRBJ2-3,TGCGCCAGCAGCTTGGCGCCGGGAGGGACAGATACGCAGTATTTT,CASSLAPGGTDTQYF
few,TRBV6-2/TRBV6-3,.,TRBJ1-1,TGTGCCAGCAGTAGAGGGGCCCTGGGCACTGAAGCTTTCTTT,CASSRGALGTEAFF
few,TRBV10-2,.,TRBJ1-4,TGCGCCAGCAAACAGGGAGTTGCAACTAATGAAAAACTGTTTTTT,CASKQGVATNEKLFF
many,TRBV6-6,.,TRBJ2-2,TGTGCCAGCAGACCTCGGAGTAAGGGGGAGCTGTTTTTT,CASRPRSKGELFF
.,TRBV6-2/TRBV6-3,TRBD1,TRBJ1-1,TGTGCCAGCAGCACGATCCCACAGGGGAGGAGGAACACTGAAGCTTTCTTT,CASSTIPQGRRNTEAFF
many,TRBV12-3/TRBV12-4,.,TRBJ1-1,TGTGCCAGCACCTTACGAGGGTTTATGATAGAGGTTTTT,CASTLRGFMIEVF
.,TRBV25-1,TRBD1,TRBJ1-6,TGTGCCAGCAGTCACTCTCAGGGGGGTTCACCCCTCCACTTT,CASSHSQGGSPLHF
.,TRBV5-4,TRBD1,TRBJ2-2,TGTGCCAGCAGAAACGGACAGGGTTTGAACACCGGGGAGCTGTTTTTT,CASRNGQGLNTGELFF
.,TRBV20-1,TRBD2,TRBJ2-3,TGCAGTGCTATAGCGGGGGGCACAGATACGCAGTATTTT,CSAIAGGTDTQYF
few,TRBV5-1,.,TRBJ1-2,TGCGCCAGCAGCTTGGAGGTTGCGTCGGGTTATGGCTACACCTTC,CASSLEVASGYGYTF
.,TRBV11-2,TRBD2,TRBJ2-3,TGTGCCAGCAGCCCTAGCGGGGGGGTGAGCACAGATACGCAGTATTTT,CASSPSGGVSTDTQYF
few,TRBV4-3,.,TRBJ1-4,TGCGCCAGCAGCCAACGGGGGTGGCGTGAAAAACTGTTTTTT,CASSQRGWREKLFF
few,TRBV5-1,TRBD1,TRBJ2-7,TGCGCCAGCAGCTTCCACAGGGGATCTTTCGAGCAGTACTTC,CASSFHRGSFEQYF